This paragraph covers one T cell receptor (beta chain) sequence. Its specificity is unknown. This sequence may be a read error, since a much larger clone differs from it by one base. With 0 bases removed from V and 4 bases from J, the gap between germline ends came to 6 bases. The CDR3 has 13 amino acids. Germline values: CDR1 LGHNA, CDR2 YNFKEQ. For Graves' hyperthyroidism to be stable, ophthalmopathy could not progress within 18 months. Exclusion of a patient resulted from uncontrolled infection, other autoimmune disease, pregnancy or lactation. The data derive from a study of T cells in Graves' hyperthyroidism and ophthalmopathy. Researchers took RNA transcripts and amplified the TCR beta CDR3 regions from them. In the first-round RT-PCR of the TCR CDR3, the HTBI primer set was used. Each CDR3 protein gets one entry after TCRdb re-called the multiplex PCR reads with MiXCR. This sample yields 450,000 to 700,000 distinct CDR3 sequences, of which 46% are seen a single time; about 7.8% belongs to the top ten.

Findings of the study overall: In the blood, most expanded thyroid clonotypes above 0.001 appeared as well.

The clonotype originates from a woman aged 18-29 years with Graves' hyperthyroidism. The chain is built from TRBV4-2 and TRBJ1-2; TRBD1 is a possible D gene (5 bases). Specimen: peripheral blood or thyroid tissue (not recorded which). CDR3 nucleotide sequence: TGTGCCAGCAGCCAAGACAGGGTCTATGGCTACACCTTC. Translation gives CASSQDRVYGYTF.